This TCR beta chain is drawn from a study of control samples from healthy donors and cancer patients. This table comes from immunoSEQ multiplex PCR, and its TCRdb copy is limited to in-frame clones, with some not included. This table has 120,000 or so clones, roughly 87% appearing once. This clone was seen only once. Germline loops: CDR1 LNHDA, CDR2 SQIVND (reference sequence). This CDR3 region has 11 residues. The germline V and J ends were trimmed by 5 bases and 3 bases, with 5 bases remaining between them. The source material was blood. The rearrangement uses TRBV19 and TRBJ2-7; D call uncertain. The receptor's source is a man between 18 and 29 years old in good health. CDR3 protein: CASSLGYEQYF. CDR3 sequence (DNA): TGTGCCAGTAGTCTGGGCTACGAGCAGTACTTC.